These 27 T cell receptor beta chains came from one sample sequenced in a study of blood T cell repertoires in COVID-19. Libraries were prepared by immunoSEQ multiplex PCR; TCRdb keeps only in-frame clonotypes and omits some of them. The table lists about 130,000 clones, 86% of them singletons, with around 2.3% in the top ten. Sequencing used PBMCs or T cells enriched from blood (not recorded which). These TCRs come from a woman aged 45-60 years who had recovered from COVID-19.

V is TRBV19 and J is TRBJ1-2, with D hard to call. Between the trimmed V and J ends, which lost 8 bases and 1 base, there was a span of 8 bases. The length of the CDR3 is 12 residues. Germline V gene sequence: CDR1 LNHDA, CDR2 SQIVND (reference sequence). The CDR3 coding sequence is TGTGCCAGTCAGTCCTTTAACTATGGCTACACCTTC. This codes for CASQSFNYGYTF.

The chain recombines TRBV29-1 with TRBJ1-5; 8 nucleotides agree with TRBD1. Looked up from germline, CDR1 is SQVTM and CDR2 is ANQGSEA. Trimming took 6 bases from V and 9 from J; bases not matched to a gene: 7. This CDR3 is built from 12 residues. CDR3: CSVAGGAGPQHF. The DNA of the CDR3 is TGCAGCGTAGCAGGGGGCGCTGGGCCCCAGCATTTT.

CDR3 sequence: CASSPQHGGALRTGELFF. CDR3 nucleotides: TGCGCCAGCAGCCCGCAACACGGGGGGGCTTTGCGCACCGGGGAGCTGTTTTTT. This chain uses TRBV4-1 with TRBJ2-2; the match to TRBD2 covers 8 bases. The CDR3 length is 18 residues. CDR1 is MGHRA, CDR2 YSYEKL, per germline. The V and J ends lost 4 bases and 4 bases, in that order; junction bases with no gene match: 14.

The chain carries TRBV4-3 and TRBJ1-2; no clear D gene. The CDR3 extends over 16 amino acids. The germline V gene encodes CDR1 LGHNA and CDR2 YSLEER. V lost 0 bases and J lost 1, with 12 bases in between. DNA for the CDR3: TGCGCCAGCAGCCAAGATTCGTCCAGACTTAACTATGGCTACACCTTC. The encoded protein is CASSQDSSRLNYGYTF.

The chain uses TRBV10-1 and TRBJ1-4; D remains unclear. Germline V gives CDR1 WNHNN, CDR2 SYGVQD (reference sequence). Trimming left V 4 bases short and J 0 bases short, with 9 bases between. This CDR3 region has 15 residues. The DNA for the CDR3 is TGCGCCAGCAGTGTGGCTGATGCAACTAATGAAAAACTGTTTTTT. The encoded protein is CASSVADATNEKLFF.

V and J are TRBV4-1 and TRBJ1-2; the D gene is possibly TRBD1 (5 bases). This CDR3 comprises 13 residues. V lost 2 bases, J lost 3 bases, and 7 bases lay in between. CDR1 is MGHRA, CDR2 YSYEKL, per germline. The CDR3 is CASSQSTDYGYTF. As DNA, the CDR3 is TGCGCCAGCAGCCAATCGACAGACTATGGCTACACCTTC.

The chain employs TRBV11-3 and TRBJ2-7, with TRBD2 identical over 9 bases. The germline V gene has CDR1 SGHNT and CDR2 YENEEA. The CDR3 has 16 amino acids. V trimming: 5 bases; J trimming: 3 bases; junction bases outside the gene matches: 11. CDR3 sequence: CASSPRGSGGNYEQYF. In DNA form, the CDR3 reads TGTGCCAGCAGCCCCCGAGGTAGCGGGGGAAACTACGAGCAGTACTTC.

The J gene is TRBJ2-4, the V gene TRBV21-1; the D call in the table, TRBD2, was not verified against the DNA. TRBV21-1 is a known pseudogene. This CDR3 spans 15 amino acids. In DNA, the CDR3 is TGTGCCAGCAGCAAAGCTAGGCGGGGAGGCGACATTCAGTACTTC. This sequence encodes CASSKARRGGDIQYF.

The V and J genes are TRBV9 and TRBJ1-2, with TRBD1 matching over 9 bases. Germline values: CDR1 SGDLS, CDR2 YYNGEE. The J segment lost 5 bases and the V segment lost 3 bases, leaving 5 bases of the junction unmatched. The CDR3 is 14 amino acids. The CDR3 loop is CASSEGTGPYGYTF. CDR3 bases: TGTGCCAGCAGCGAAGGGACAGGGCCTTATGGCTACACCTTC.

Note on this clone: Other DNA variants within this sample encode the same CDR3. This chain joins TRBV7-2 and TRBJ1-3; 7 nucleotides agree with TRBD1. This CDR3 contains 14 residues. The V gene's germline CDR1 is SGHTA and CDR2 FQGNSA. The V gene end was trimmed by 5 bases and the J gene end by 1 base; junction bases not matched to a gene: 2. CDR3 sequence (DNA): TGTGCCAGCAGCCCAGGGGGGTCTGGAAACACCATATATTTT. This codes for CASSPGGSGNTIYF.

V gene TRBV5-1 combines with J gene TRBJ2-5; 11 bases fit TRBD2. The CDR3 is 16 residues long. CDR1 and CDR2 from the germline V gene are SGHRS and YFSETQ. V gave up 3 bases and J gave up 1 base; unmatched junction bases: 5. CDR3 region: CASSSLAGGSQETQYF. CDR3 DNA sequence: TGCGCCAGCAGCTCTCTAGCGGGGGGAAGCCAAGAGACCCAGTACTTC. Together with reference TRBV5-1 and TRBJ2-5, the CDR3 gives the full variable domain: KAGVTQTPRYLIKTRGQQVTLSCSPISGHRSVSWYQQTPGQGLQFLFEYFSETQRNKGNFPGRFSGRQFSNSRSEMNVSTLELGDSALYLCASSSLAGGSQETQYFGPGTRLLVL.

The chain recombines TRBV7-8 with TRBJ1-5, with a tentative D call TRBD1 (5 bases). Germline lookup yields CDR1 SGHVS and CDR2 FQNEAQ. This CDR3 has 16 residues. Trimming removed 0 bases at V and 0 bases at J, with 9 bases between. The CDR3 sequence: CASSLAQDISNQPQHF. The CDR3 DNA reads as TGTGCCAGCAGCTTAGCGCAGGACATTAGCAATCAGCCCCAGCATTTT.

This clone showed up just a few times. The rearrangement links TRBV15 to TRBJ1-4; TRBD1 might be the D (6 bases). CDR1 and CDR2 (germline): LNHNV, YYDKDF (reference sequence). There are 16 residues in the CDR3. Trimming took 5 bases from V and 3 from J, leaving 16 bases between them. CDR3 in amino acids: CATSPQRGLPNEKLFF. The DNA of the CDR3 is TGTGCCACCAGCCCACAGAGGGGGTTGCCTAATGAAAAACTGTTTTTT.

This sequence joins TRBV7-2 and TRBJ1-1; D perhaps matches TRBD1 (5 bases). CDR1 and CDR2 from the germline V gene are SGHTA and FQGNSA. V shed 5 bases and J shed 5 bases, with 15 bases lying between them. This CDR3 region has 14 residues. The CDR3 spells CASSLLGGRTEAFF. CDR3 in DNA: TGTGCCAGCAGCCTCCTGGGGGGGAGGACTGAAGCTTTCTTT. The entire variable domain, with the rest obtained from reference TRBV7-2 and TRBJ1-1, is as follows: GAGVSQSPSNKVTEKGKDVELRCDPISGHTALYWYRQSLGQGLEFLIYFQGNSAPDKSGLPSDRFSAERTGGSVSTLTIQRTQQEDSAVYLCASSLLGGRTEAFFGQGTRLTVV.

This chain links TRBV19 with TRBJ2-5; 8 bases agree with TRBD2. Germline trimming cut 3 bases from V and 2 bases from J; bases unmatched to any gene: 5. The CDR3 runs to 15 residues. Per the germline V gene, CDR1 is LNHDA and CDR2 is SQIVND (reference sequence). For the CDR3, the DNA is TGTGCCAGTAGTATCGACGGGGGGGGGCAAGAGACCCAGTACTTC. It yields the protein CASSIDGGGQETQYF.

The gene calls are TRBV6-5 and TRBJ2-7, with a tentative D call TRBD2 (5 bases). The CDR3 sequence is 14 residues long. Germline V lookup: CDR1 MNHEY, CDR2 SVGAGI. V lost 2 bases and J 4 bases, leaving 12 bases between the germline ends. In nucleotides, the CDR3 is TGTGCCAGCAGTTACGTGGAGGCCGGATACGAGCAGTACTTC. It specifies CASSYVEAGYEQYF.

The rearrangement links TRBV5-1 to TRBJ2-3, with a possible D match to TRBD2 (7 bases). Between the trimmed V and J ends, which lost 7 bases and 1 base, there was a span of 10 bases. CDR3 length: 13 residues. CDR1 and CDR2 from the germline V gene are SGHRS and YFSETQ. CDR3 nucleotides: TGCGCCAGCGGGGGGGCCGGCACAGATACGCAGTATTTT. It encodes CASGGAGTDTQYF.

This chain links TRBV7-2 with TRBJ1-1; possibly TRBD1 for D (6 bases). Trimming took 1 base from V and 5 from J, leaving 8 bases between them. This CDR3 has 13 residues. CDR1 is SGHTA and CDR2 is FQGNSA in the germline V gene. This CDR3 is CASSLGQGTEAFF. CDR3 DNA: TGTGCCAGCAGCTTAGGTCAGGGGACTGAAGCTTTCTTT.

The table lists this clone with a few counts. V and J are TRBV5-4 and TRBJ1-1; D is ambiguous. This CDR3 spans 15 amino acids. Germline-derived CDR1 and CDR2 are SGHNT and YYREEE (reference sequence). The germline V and J ends were trimmed by 3 bases and 3 bases, with 15 bases remaining between them. Here the CDR3 DNA reads TGTGCCAGCAGCTCGAAGTGGTCTCAGGACACTGAAGCTTTCTTT. Protein product: CASSSKWSQDTEAFF.

The chain employs TRBV5-6 and TRBJ2-2; the D gene is possibly TRBD1 (6 bases). Germline lookup yields CDR1 SGHDT and CDR2 YYEEEE. V was cut by 3 bases and J by 11 bases, with 17 bases left in between. The CDR3 is made up of 14 amino acids. CDR3 DNA sequence: TGTGCCAGCAGCTCCATGGGGGCCGGAAGAGAGCTGTTTTTT. Translation: CASSSMGAGRELFF.

The rearrangement uses TRBV30 and TRBJ1-1; maybe TRBD1 (5 bases). Germline CDR1 is GTSNPN and CDR2 is SVGIG (reference sequence). Trimming pared 0 bases from V and 6 bases from J, leaving 8 bases between. The CDR3 has 12 residues. CDR3 nucleotide sequence: TGTGCCTGGAGTGTAGGGGTTCCTGAAGCTTTCTTT. Its translation: CAWSVGVPEAFF.

As to this clone: The sample contains more than one DNA sequence encoding this CDR3. The V and J genes are TRBV19 and TRBJ1-2, with D tentatively TRBD1 (6 bases). CDR1 is LNHDA, CDR2 SQIVND, per germline (reference sequence). Trimming pared 5 bases from V and 5 bases from J, leaving 18 bases between. The CDR3 loop spans 15 amino acids. Here the CDR3 DNA reads TGTGCCAGTAGTCCCCCGACAGGAGAGAATTATGGCTACACCTTC. Protein: CASSPPTGENYGYTF.

This sequence joins TRBV5-1 and TRBJ2-3; 8 bases agree with TRBD1. The CDR3 covers 16 residues. Germline lookup yields CDR1 SGHRS and CDR2 YFSETQ. The ends lost 4 bases at V and 2 bases at J; junction bases unmatched: 9. The CDR3 DNA reads TGCGCCAGCAGCCAGACAGGGGACCCGGCCACAGATACGCAGTATTTT. It is translated as CASSQTGDPATDTQYF.

This chain joins TRBV19 and TRBJ2-7; the match to TRBD1 covers 10 bases. Per the germline V gene, CDR1 is LNHDA and CDR2 is SQIVND (reference sequence). This CDR3 region has 14 residues. V was clipped by 5 bases and J by 2 bases; unmatched bases: 3. The CDR3 region is CASSWGTGAYEQYF. CDR3 coding DNA: TGTGCCAGTAGTTGGGGGACAGGGGCCTACGAGCAGTACTTC. Based on the CDR3 plus reference TRBV19 and TRBJ2-7, the full variable domain is DGGITQSPKYLFRKEGQNVTLSCEQNLNHDAMYWYRQDPGQGLRLIYYSQIVNDFQKGDIAEGYSVSREKKESFPLTVTSAQKNPTAFYLCASSWGTGAYEQYFGPGTRLTVT.

With respect to this clone: At one end, the junction sequence differs from germline, possibly due to a read error. V usage is TRBV6-5 and J usage is TRBJ1-4; weak D call: TRBD1 (5 bases). Per germline, CDR1 MNHEY and CDR2 SVGAGI. The CDR3 spans 15 residues. CDR3 in DNA: TGTGCCAGCAGTTACGACAGAAGAACTGATGAAAAACTGTTTTTT. Its protein product is CASSYDRRTDEKLFF.

J is TRBJ2-1 and V is TRBV4-1; possibly TRBD1 for D (6 bases). There are 15 residues in the CDR3. Germline V CDR1 and CDR2: MGHRA, YSYEKL. V lost 0 bases and J 8 bases, leaving 14 bases between the germline ends. CDR3 DNA: TGCGCCAGCAGCCAAGAACAGGGATTCAGCCATGAGCAGTTCTTC. It is translated as CASSQEQGFSHEQFF.

The V and J genes are TRBV27 and TRBJ1-2, with D possibly matching TRBD1 (5 bases). The germline V gene has CDR1 MNHEY and CDR2 SMNVEV (reference sequence). The CDR3 length is 15 residues. Trimming removed 3 bases from V and 2 bases from J, with 13 bases in between. The CDR3 loop is CASSFWGGGNYGYTF. The CDR3, as DNA: TGTGCCAGCAGTTTCTGGGGGGGAGGCAACTATGGCTACACCTTC.